One sample yielded the 2 T cell receptor beta chains listed below, sequenced in a study of control samples from healthy donors and cancer patients. TCRdb keeps only in-frame clones here, not all; method: immunoSEQ multiplex PCR. The sample records 150,000 to 200,000 clones, 90% being singletons. The sample comprised blood. The receptors originated from a woman aged 45-65 years in good health.

The table lists this clone with a count of one. This chain joins TRBV3-1 (or the pseudogene TRBV3-2) and TRBJ2-1; possible D gene TRBD1, 6 bases. From germline, CDR1 is LGHDT and CDR2 YNNKEL (reference sequence). Trimming left V 8 bases short and J 8 bases short, with 25 bases between. This CDR3 has 16 residues. In DNA, the CDR3 is TGTGCCAGCTCAACCTTATCAGGGGAAGGCAATGATGAGCAGTTCTTC. Residues: CASSTLSGEGNDEQFF.

This clone was detected a few times. This sequence joins TRBV10-1 and TRBJ1-3; no firm D call. Trimming removed 8 bases from V and 0 bases from J, with 11 bases in between. The germline CDR1 and CDR2 sequences are WNHNN and SYGVQD (reference sequence). The CDR3 contains 14 residues. CDR3 DNA: TGCGCCAGCTGGAGGCCGGACTCTGGAAACACCATATATTTT. Its protein product is CASWRPDSGNTIYF.